The T cell receptor (beta chain) described here comes from a study of CD8 T cells in ankylosing spondylitis. Findings and caveats of the study: In ankylosing spondylitis blood, a motif of eight highly homologous TCR beta variants appeared characteristic.

Concerning this clonotype: What it binds is unknown.

Each TCR beta library was made by quantitative 5'-RACE that incorporated molecular barcodes. TCRdb recomputed calls from the 5' RACE reads with MiXCR, one row per CDR3 protein. Of over 130,000 distinct CDR3 sequences in the sample, around 45% are singletons; the top ten hold roughly 15%. CDR1 and CDR2 from the germline V gene are LGHNA and YSLEER. Trimming shortened V by 2 bases and J by 1 base, and 6 bases separated the two germline ends. The length of the CDR3 is 15 residues. This sequence was found in a male donor with ankylosing spondylitis. This chain joins TRBV4-3 and TRBJ2-6; D unclear. The source material was synovial fluid, either unsorted or a sorted T cell fraction (not recorded which). The chain's CDR3 is CASSQLGSGANVLTF. As DNA, the CDR3 is TGCGCCAGCAGCCAATTGGGGTCTGGGGCCAACGTCCTGACTTTC.